This T cell receptor (beta chain) was recorded in a study of PD-1 blockade in classical Hodgkin lymphoma. Whole-study results and caveats: For complete responders, baseline diversity was comparable to that of newly diagnosed patients. A significant rise in TCR diversity by C4D1 was seen for CD4+ but not CD8+ cells.

Time point indicated: cycle 4 day 1 (C4D1), after around six weeks of nivolumab. Relapse after autologous stem cell transplantation occurred in every patient, and brentuximab vedotin exposure varied. The CD4+ T cells used were purified from thawed PBMCs through magnetic negative selection. Method: immunoSEQ multiplex PCR; TCRdb's copy keeps in-frame clones and lacks some. The table lists about 30,000 clones, roughly 80% of them singletons, with 0.62% in the top ten. Germline V lookup: CDR1 ENHRY, CDR2 SYGVKD. The CDR3 length is 14 residues. Trimming took 3 bases from V and 2 from J, leaving 8 bases between them. On this clone: Its antigen is not known.

The source of this sequence is a human donor with classical Hodgkin lymphoma. Source: CD4+ T cells from blood, taken before the fourth cycle of nivolumab. The rearrangement links TRBV10-3 to TRBJ1-5, with D possibly matching TRBD1 (5 bases). CDR3 DNA: TGTGCCATCAGTGACCAGGGACGCAATCAGCCCCAGCATTTT. Protein sequence: CAISDQGRNQPQHF.